This T cell receptor (beta chain) was observed in a study of identical twins. Healthy Caucasians were all of the donors. The study's findings and limits: Clonotypes of the beta chain that were abundant in cord blood carried fewer insertions (memory repertoires showed none).

A universal primer site was created by template switching, with the cDNA bearing unique molecular identifiers. MiXCR, applied by TCRdb to the 5' RACE reads, yields one record per CDR3 protein. This table holds 650,000 to 800,000 distinct CDR3 sequences, less than 10% found once. Germline-derived CDR1 and CDR2 are SGHRS and YFSETQ. V was trimmed by 3 bases and J by 2 bases, leaving 10 bases between them. CDR3 length: 14 residues. Of note for this clonotype: What it binds is unknown.

The data were also submitted as part of a second study, on yellow fever vaccine responses in identical twins. From that study: Twins' vaccine T cell responses reportedly seemed partly convergent and partly personalized.

The sequenced sample was PBMCs. The sequence derives from a woman aged 18-30 years in good health. The gene calls are TRBV5-1 and TRBJ2-3, with D unresolved. This CDR3 is CASSSVFLTDTQYF. CDR3 coding DNA: TGCGCCAGCAGCTCCGTTTTTCTCACAGATACGCAGTATTTT.